This entry lists 7 T cell receptor beta chains sequenced from one sample in a study of shared clonotypes between healthy human individuals. In the naive CD8 group, cells lacked CD45RO and were positively selected for CCR7, so terminally differentiated effector memory CD45RA+ cells were left out. Only in-frame clones appear in the TCRdb table, and some are missing; sequencing was by immunoSEQ multiplex PCR. The repertoire includes about 2 million clones, roughly 95% of them detected once, and roughly 1.1% sits in the top ten. The sequencing sample was made of naive CD8+ T cells sorted from blood. The receptors stem from a young man in good health.

This clone was counted a few times. Different DNA sequences within this sample yield the same CDR3. The chain carries TRBV2 and TRBJ1-6; D is perhaps TRBD1 (6 bases). The V end lost 3 bases, the J end lost 6 bases, and 12 bases lay between the germline ends. Germline CDR1 reads SNHLY; CDR2 reads FYNNEI. CDR3 length: 15 amino acids. CDR3: CASSDRTVRNSPLHF. The CDR3 coding sequence is TGTGCCAGCAGTGATAGGACAGTTCGTAATTCACCCCTCCACTTT.

V is TRBV4-3 and J is TRBJ2-7; the D is unclear. Germline values: CDR1 LGHNA, CDR2 YSLEER. Between the trimmed V and J ends, which lost 5 bases and 3 bases, there was a span of 14 bases. The length of the CDR3 is 14 residues. The DNA of the CDR3 is TGCGCCAGCAGCTTTGGAACGGGTGTCTACGAGCAGTACTTC. As protein: CASSFGTGVYEQYF.

The V gene is TRBV11-2, the J gene TRBJ2-1; D gene uncertain. The germline gives CDR1 SGHAT, CDR2 FQNNGV. The CDR3 has 16 amino acids. Trimming stripped 2 bases from V and 0 bases from J, with 11 bases between. The CDR3 region has the DNA TGTGCCAGCAGCTTAAGCGCGCTCGACTCCTACAATGAGCAGTTCTTC. This encodes CASSLSALDSYNEQFF. Supplemented by reference TRBV11-2 and TRBJ2-1, the full variable domain reads EAGVAQSPRYKIIEKRQSVAFWCNPISGHATLYWYQQILGQGPKLLIQFQNNGVVDDSQLPKDRFSAERLKGVDSTLKIQPAKLEDSAVYLCASSLSALDSYNEQFFGPGTRLTVL.

This clone was seen just once. V usage is TRBV28 and J usage is TRBJ1-5, with TRBD1 as a possible D gene (6 bases). The germline V gene encodes CDR1 MDHEN and CDR2 SYDVKM. Trimming took 5 bases from V and 3 from J, leaving 17 bases between them. This CDR3 has 16 amino acids. CDR3 amino acids: CASSLKYTGSNQPQHF. CDR3 nucleotides: TGTGCCAGCAGTCTTAAGTATACAGGGTCCAATCAGCCCCAGCATTTT.

In the case of this clone: It may be a read error: a sequence one base away is much more abundant. The genes are TRBV2 and TRBJ2-7; 8 bases fit TRBD1. The CDR3 runs to 13 residues. Germline-derived CDR1 and CDR2 are SNHLY and FYNNEI. V trimming: 3 bases; J trimming: 5 bases; junction bases outside the gene matches: 3. The CDR3 reads CASSEGQANEQYF. Written as DNA, the CDR3 is TGTGCCAGCAGTGAGGGACAGGCCAACGAGCAGTACTTC. The complete variable domain, with remaining parts taken from reference TRBV2 and TRBJ2-7, reads EPEVTQTPSHQVTQMGQEVILRCVPISNHLYFYWYRQILGQKVEFLVSFYNNEISEKSEIFDDQFSVERPDGSNFTLKIRSTKLEDSAMYFCASSEGQANEQYFGPGTRLTVT.

The CDR3 region is CASSAGTGGYGAFF. The CDR3 DNA follows: TGCGCCAGCAGCGCGGGGACAGGGGGATACGGAGCTTTCTTT. The chain couples TRBV5-1 to TRBJ1-1; 11 bases agree with TRBD1. J was trimmed by 10 bases and V by 4 bases; bases with no gene match: 9. Germline lookup yields CDR1 SGHRS and CDR2 YFSETQ. This CDR3 region has 14 residues.

V gene TRBV13 combines with J gene TRBJ2-1; D possibly uses TRBD1 or TRBD2 (7 bases each). V was clipped by 5 bases and J by 4 bases, with 9 bases between them. From germline, CDR1 is PRHDT and CDR2 FYEKMQ (reference sequence). The length of the CDR3 is 13 residues. CDR3 residues: CASSQGGYNEQFF. CDR3 coding DNA: TGTGCCAGCAGCCAGGGGGGGTACAATGAGCAGTTCTTC.